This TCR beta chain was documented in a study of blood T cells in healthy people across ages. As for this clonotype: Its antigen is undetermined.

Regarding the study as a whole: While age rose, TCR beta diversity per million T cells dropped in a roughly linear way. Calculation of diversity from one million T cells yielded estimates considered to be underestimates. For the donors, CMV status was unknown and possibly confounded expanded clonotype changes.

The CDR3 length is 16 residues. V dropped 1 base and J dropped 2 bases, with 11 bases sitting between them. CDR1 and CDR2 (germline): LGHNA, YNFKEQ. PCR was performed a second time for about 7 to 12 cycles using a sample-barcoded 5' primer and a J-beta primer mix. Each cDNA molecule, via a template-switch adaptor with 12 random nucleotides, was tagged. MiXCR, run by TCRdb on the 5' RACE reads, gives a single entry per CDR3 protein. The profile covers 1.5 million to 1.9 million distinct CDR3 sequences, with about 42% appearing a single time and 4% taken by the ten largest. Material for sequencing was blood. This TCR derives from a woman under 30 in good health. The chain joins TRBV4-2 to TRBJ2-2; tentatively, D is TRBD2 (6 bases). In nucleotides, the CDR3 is TGTGCCAGCAGCCAAGCTGGCGGGATAAACACCGGGGAGCTGTTTTTT. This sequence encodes CASSQAGGINTGELFF.